Here is one T cell receptor (beta chain) with its context. The data originate from a study of identical twins. This CDR3 contains 16 residues. Germline loops: CDR1 SGHRS, CDR2 YFSETQ. With 0 bases removed from V and 0 bases from J, the gap between germline ends came to 11 bases. From the 5' RACE reads, TCRdb called clonotypes with MiXCR, one entry per CDR3 protein. The sample consists of over 600,000 distinct CDR3 sequences, 21% of them appearing once. The data also belong to a second study, concerning T cells expressing NK-cell markers.

The receptor's source is a woman under 30 in good health. The chain recombines TRBV5-1 with TRBJ2-3, with D possibly being TRBD1 or TRBD2 (5 bases each). The sequenced sample was PBMCs. The CDR3 region is CASSLVGVTSTDTQYF. Written as DNA, the CDR3 is TGCGCCAGCAGCTTGGTGGGGGTAACCAGCACAGATACGCAGTATTTT.